These 2 T cell receptor beta chains were sequenced from one sample in a study of OX40 agonist ivuxolimab in advanced cancers. Generated by immunoSEQ multiplex PCR, the TCRdb table keeps only in-frame clones and is missing some. The sample has tens of thousands of clones, 70% to 90% seen once. The sequencing here drew on CD4+ or CD8+ T cells sorted from blood, taken in a trial of the OX40 agonist ivuxolimab. Every receptor here comes from an adult with an advanced solid tumor such as melanoma, head and neck, liver or kidney cancer.

The chain has TRBV7-6 and TRBJ2-7, with D perhaps matching TRBD1 (6 bases). CDR1 is SGHVS, CDR2 FNYEAQ, per germline. V was shortened by 4 bases and J by 4 bases, with 11 bases between the two germline ends. The length of the CDR3 is 13 residues. Here the CDR3 reads CASSSNRVYEQYF. Written as DNA, the CDR3 is TGTGCCAGCAGCTCCAACAGGGTTTACGAGCAGTACTTC.

The rearrangement joins TRBV7-6 to TRBJ2-2; tentative D call: TRBD1 (5 bases). The CDR3 sequence is 14 residues long. V shed 5 bases and J shed 1 base, with 8 bases lying between them. The germline V gene encodes CDR1 SGHVS and CDR2 FNYEAQ. The CDR3 nucleotides are TGTGCCAGCAGCCTTGGACAGAACACCGGGGAGCTGTTTTTT. This translates into CASSLGQNTGELFF.